This T cell receptor beta chain was obtained from a study of cytomegalovirus exposure and HLA in healthy donors. The study, taken as a whole, reports: In a later analysis, HLA-associated beta chains showed higher expansion and lower generation probabilities than comparable chains. Earlier analysis found most TCR beta V segments productive about 87% or about 30% of the time. Per published accounts, TCR beta sequences correctly predicted the HLA-A and HLA-B alleles of most subjects.

PCR amplification relied on 60 Vbeta primers (plus 13 Jbeta primers). The repertoire was sequenced with immunoSEQ multiplex PCR; TCRdb's copy has only in-frame clones and lacks some. Counted here are hundreds of thousands of clones, around 88% occurring once; the ten biggest clones make up 0.95% to 1.1%. This clone was detected only a few times. Its antigen is as yet unknown. Looked up from germline, CDR1 is LNHDA and CDR2 is SQIVND (reference sequence). Trimming cost V 3 bases and J 5 bases; bases outside gene matches: 14. The CDR3 is 17 residues long. This TCR was sampled from a woman aged 18 to 35 in good health and CMV-seronegative. This chain uses TRBV19 with TRBJ2-5, with TRBD1 matching over 8 bases. Material for sequencing was PBMCs. This CDR3 reads CASSIGTGVGSRETQYF. The CDR3 DNA is TGTGCCAGTAGTATCGGGACAGGTGTTGGGTCAAGGGAGACCCAGTACTTC.